This is a list of T cell receptor beta chains from one sample in a study of blood T cells in healthy people across ages. Via MiXCR, TCRdb re-called the 5' RACE reads, giving one row per CDR3 protein. The sample comprises approximately 2,000,000 distinct CDR3 sequences, about two fifths of which are singletons, and under 30% rests with the top ten. Specimen: blood. The origin of the receptors is a human donor in good health. Each CDR3 is given with its conserved first and last residue. Each record gives: D gene, clone size, J gene, V gene, CDR3 DNA, CDR3 protein. A D gene is named only where the DNA matches it firmly. Clone size is not always given. Where it is, it says once, few, many or a class for expanded clones.

D gene: -
clone size: -
J gene: TRBJ2-1
V gene: TRBV5-1
CDR3 DNA: TGCGCCAGCAGCTTGAGGATAAACAATGAGCAGTTCTTC
CDR3 protein: CASSLRINNEQFF

D gene: -
clone size: -
J gene: TRBJ2-3
V gene: TRBV20-1
CDR3 DNA: TGCAGTGCTCGACTCAGGCTAGGCACAGATACGCAGTATTTT
CDR3 protein: CSARLRLGTDTQYF

D gene: TRBD1
clone size: -
J gene: TRBJ2-7
V gene: TRBV7-9
CDR3 DNA: TGTGCCAGCAGCGACCCGACAGGGGGAAACCACGAGCAGTACTTC
CDR3 protein: CASSDPTGGNHEQYF

D gene: TRBD1
clone size: many
J gene: TRBJ1-2
V gene: TRBV6-2/TRBV6-3
CDR3 DNA: TGTGCCAGCAGTTCCCGGGACAGGGCCTATGGCTACACCTTC
CDR3 protein: CASSSRDRAYGYTF

D gene: -
clone size: few
J gene: TRBJ1-1
V gene: TRBV4-3
CDR3 DNA: TGCGCCAGCAGCCAAGATCTCCAGGGAGGCCCTGAAGCTTTCTTT
CDR3 protein: CASSQDLQGGPEAFF

D gene: -
clone size: -
J gene: TRBJ2-1
V gene: TRBV7-3
CDR3 DNA: TGTGCCAGCAGCACAAACGCGGACGGGTCCTACAATGAGCAGTTCTTC
CDR3 protein: CASSTNADGSYNEQFF

D gene: -
clone size: few
J gene: TRBJ1-2
V gene: TRBV7-9
CDR3 DNA: TGTGCCAGCAGTGAACACGGCAGGGAGGAGGGCTACACCTTC
CDR3 protein: CASSEHGREEGYTF

D gene: -
clone size: -
J gene: TRBJ1-1
V gene: TRBV5-1
CDR3 DNA: TGCGCCAGCAGCTCCGCTGGGAGGGGGGACACTGAAGCTTTCTTT
CDR3 protein: CASSSAGRGDTEAFF

D gene: -
clone size: once
J gene: TRBJ2-7
V gene: TRBV5-5
CDR3 DNA: TGTGCCAGCAGCCGGTTCGACAGGGGAGGGAACGAGCAGTACTTC
CDR3 protein: CASSRFDRGGNEQYF

D gene: TRBD1
clone size: -
J gene: TRBJ1-5
V gene: TRBV7-2
CDR3 DNA: TGTGCCAGCAGCTTGGGACAGCATAGCTTAAGGCAGCCCCAGCATTTT
CDR3 protein: CASSLGQHSLRQPQHF

D gene: -
clone size: -
J gene: TRBJ2-3
V gene: TRBV7-9
CDR3 DNA: TGTGCCAGCAGCAGCCTGGACACCGGTACGCAGTATTTT
CDR3 protein: CASSSLDTGTQYF

D gene: -
clone size: -
J gene: TRBJ2-5
V gene: TRBV7-2
CDR3 DNA: TGTGCCAGCAGCACCCGGGACGGACATTCCCAAGAGACCCAGTACTTC
CDR3 protein: CASSTRDGHSQETQYF

D gene: TRBD1
clone size: -
J gene: TRBJ2-3
V gene: TRBV20-1
CDR3 DNA: TGCAGTGCTCCTCAAGACAGGGTATCCGCAGATACGCAGTATTTT
CDR3 protein: CSAPQDRVSADTQYF

D gene: TRBD1
clone size: -
J gene: TRBJ2-1
V gene: TRBV2
CDR3 DNA: TGTGCCATCTCGATAGGGGGACAGAGGGATGAGCAGTTCTTC
CDR3 protein: CAISIGGQRDEQFF

D gene: -
clone size: -
J gene: TRBJ1-1
V gene: TRBV2
CDR3 DNA: TGTGCCAGCAGTACACAGGGTGTAGGCACTGAAGCTTTCTTT
CDR3 protein: CASSTQGVGTEAFF

D gene: TRBD1
clone size: -
J gene: TRBJ1-2
V gene: TRBV4-2
CDR3 DNA: TGTGCCAGCAGCCAAGATGGGACAGGGGATAACTATGGCTACACCTTC
CDR3 protein: CASSQDGTGDNYGYTF

D gene: -
clone size: once
J gene: TRBJ1-5
V gene: TRBV6-6
CDR3 DNA: TGTGCCAGCAGTTATGGTATTAATCAGCCCCAGCATTTT
CDR3 protein: CASSYGINQPQHF

D gene: -
clone size: -
J gene: TRBJ1-1
V gene: TRBV19
CDR3 DNA: TGTGCCAGTAGTGCGACAGGCTACACTGAAGCTTTCTTT
CDR3 protein: CASSATGYTEAFF

D gene: TRBD1
clone size: -
J gene: TRBJ2-1
V gene: TRBV11-2
CDR3 DNA: TGTGCCAGCAGCTTAGGGGACAGGGTGAGAGGTGAGCAGTTCTTC
CDR3 protein: CASSLGDRVRGEQFF

D gene: TRBD2
clone size: -
J gene: TRBJ2-7
V gene: TRBV27
CDR3 DNA: TGTGCCGGCAGTACACTAGCGGGGGGGCCTCACGAGCAGTACTTC
CDR3 protein: CAGSTLAGGPHEQYF

D gene: -
clone size: -
J gene: TRBJ1-1
V gene: TRBV29-1
CDR3 DNA: TGCAGCGTAGGCCCGGCGGACACTGAAGCTTTCTTT
CDR3 protein: CSVGPADTEAFF

D gene: -
clone size: -
J gene: TRBJ1-5
V gene: TRBV6-2/TRBV6-3
CDR3 DNA: TGTGCCAGCCGAGATCTTAATGGTCAGCCCCAGCATTTT
CDR3 protein: CASRDLNGQPQHF

D gene: TRBD1
clone size: -
J gene: TRBJ1-1
V gene: TRBV20-1
CDR3 DNA: TGCAGTGCCAACAGGGGGAACACTGAAGCTTTCTTT
CDR3 protein: CSANRGNTEAFF

D gene: TRBD1
clone size: once
J gene: TRBJ1-5
V gene: TRBV28
CDR3 DNA: TGTGCCAGCAGTTTATGGGCAGGGGGCCGTCAGCCCCAGCATTTT
CDR3 protein: CASSLWAGGRQPQHF

D gene: TRBD1
clone size: few
J gene: TRBJ1-5
V gene: TRBV7-8
CDR3 DNA: TGTGCCAGCAGCTTACGGGGACAGGGGGTAGTAGATCAGCCCCAGCATTTT
CDR3 protein: CASSLRGQGVVDQPQHF

D gene: TRBD1
clone size: few
J gene: TRBJ1-2
V gene: TRBV25-1
CDR3 DNA: TGTGCCAGCAGTGAGGGGGACAGGAACTATGGCTACACCTTC
CDR3 protein: CASSEGDRNYGYTF

D gene: -
clone size: -
J gene: TRBJ1-2
V gene: TRBV7-2
CDR3 DNA: TGTGCCAGCAGCTTCCAGGGTATCGTCTACACCTTC
CDR3 protein: CASSFQGIVYTF

D gene: -
clone size: -
J gene: TRBJ2-1
V gene: TRBV20-1
CDR3 DNA: TGCAGTGTTGCCCACTTGATGACTGACAATGAGCAGTTCTTC
CDR3 protein: CSVAHLMTDNEQFF

D gene: -
clone size: -
J gene: TRBJ2-7
V gene: TRBV5-1
CDR3 DNA: TGCGCCAGCAGTTACGACAACTACGAGCAGTACTTC
CDR3 protein: CASSYDNYEQYF

D gene: -
clone size: few
J gene: TRBJ2-3
V gene: TRBV4-1
CDR3 DNA: TGCGCCAGCAGCCAAGATCCCATTAGGGGAGTTGGCACAGATACGCAGTATTTT
CDR3 protein: CASSQDPIRGVGTDTQYF

D gene: TRBD1
clone size: -
J gene: TRBJ2-7
V gene: TRBV5-6
CDR3 DNA: TGTGCCAGCAGCCAAACAATCGGGACAGGAATATGCGAGCAGTACTTC
CDR3 protein: CASSQTIGTGICEQYF

D gene: -
clone size: -
J gene: TRBJ2-5
V gene: TRBV19
CDR3 DNA: TGTGCCAGTAGTAGGGTCAGCCAAGAGACCCAGTACTTC
CDR3 protein: CASSRVSQETQYF

D gene: -
clone size: few
J gene: TRBJ1-5
V gene: TRBV9
CDR3 DNA: TGTGCCAGCAGCGATGGACATTCTAATCAGCCCCAGCATTTT
CDR3 protein: CASSDGHSNQPQHF

D gene: -
clone size: many
J gene: TRBJ2-7
V gene: TRBV7-9
CDR3 DNA: TGTGCCAGCAGCTTCTTCGGGGAGTCCTACGAGCAGTACTTC
CDR3 protein: CASSFFGESYEQYF

D gene: -
clone size: -
J gene: TRBJ2-1
V gene: TRBV10-3
CDR3 DNA: TGTGCCATCAGTGCCAACCCCGGTACTAGCAACTACAATGAGCAGTTCTTC
CDR3 protein: CAISANPGTSNYNEQFF

D gene: -
clone size: few
J gene: TRBJ2-5
V gene: TRBV9
CDR3 DNA: TGTGCCAGCAGCGTAGTTCGGCGCAGAAAGACCCAGTACTTC
CDR3 protein: CASSVVRRRKTQYF

D gene: -
clone size: -
J gene: TRBJ2-3
V gene: TRBV27
CDR3 DNA: TGTGCCAGCAGTTTATTCTCAGGGGACGCAGATACGCAGTATTTT
CDR3 protein: CASSLFSGDADTQYF

D gene: TRBD1
clone size: -
J gene: TRBJ1-1
V gene: TRBV4-3
CDR3 DNA: TGCGCCAGCAGCCAAGGGACAGGGGGCTTGAGGGACACTGAAGCTTTCTTT
CDR3 protein: CASSQGTGGLRDTEAFF

D gene: -
clone size: few
J gene: TRBJ2-3
V gene: TRBV12-3/TRBV12-4
CDR3 DNA: TGTGCCAGCAAGGATAGAACGGAAGGGGTCAGGGATACGCAGTATTTT
CDR3 protein: CASKDRTEGVRDTQYF

D gene: -
clone size: -
J gene: TRBJ2-5
V gene: TRBV9
CDR3 DNA: TGTGCCAGCAGCGTAGATCTGGGTTTGGAGACCCAGTACTTC
CDR3 protein: CASSVDLGLETQYF

D gene: -
clone size: few
J gene: TRBJ2-4
V gene: TRBV5-6
CDR3 DNA: TGTGCCAGCAGCCTCCGTTTTGGGGGAAACATTCAGTACTTC
CDR3 protein: CASSLRFGGNIQYF

D gene: -
clone size: -
J gene: TRBJ2-2
V gene: TRBV10-3
CDR3 DNA: TGTGCCATCAGCCCCCAGAGGGTCCGAACCGGGGAGCTGTTTTTT
CDR3 protein: CAISPQRVRTGELFF

D gene: TRBD1
clone size: -
J gene: TRBJ2-1
V gene: TRBV7-2
CDR3 DNA: TGTGCCAGCATCGACAGGGGGGGTTCGAACGATGAGCAGTTCTTC
CDR3 protein: CASIDRGGSNDEQFF

D gene: TRBD1
clone size: -
J gene: TRBJ2-7
V gene: TRBV5-1
CDR3 DNA: TGCGCCAGCAGCTCACGACAGGGGTTATGGGACGAGCAGTACTTC
CDR3 protein: CASSSRQGLWDEQYF

D gene: TRBD1
clone size: -
J gene: TRBJ2-5
V gene: TRBV10-3
CDR3 DNA: TGTGCCATCAGATTAACAGGGGGCGAGACCCAGTACTTC
CDR3 protein: CAIRLTGGETQYF

D gene: -
clone size: many
J gene: TRBJ2-3
V gene: TRBV27
CDR3 DNA: TGTGCCAGCAGGCGATTCCCGGGGCCGAGCACAGATACGCAGTATTTT
CDR3 protein: CASRRFPGPSTDTQYF

D gene: TRBD1
clone size: -
J gene: TRBJ2-3
V gene: TRBV2
CDR3 DNA: TGTGCCAGCACCTTTAACAGGGGGTCGGATACGCAGTATTTT
CDR3 protein: CASTFNRGSDTQYF

D gene: TRBD1
clone size: few
J gene: TRBJ1-1
V gene: TRBV4-3
CDR3 DNA: TGCGCCAGCAGCCAAGAACCCTCACAGGGGATGGTCACTGAAGCTTTCTTT
CDR3 protein: CASSQEPSQGMVTEAFF

D gene: TRBD1
clone size: few
J gene: TRBJ2-1
V gene: TRBV29-1
CDR3 DNA: TGCAGCGTTGAGAACAGGGGCTTAGGGAATGAGCAGTTCTTC
CDR3 protein: CSVENRGLGNEQFF

D gene: TRBD2
clone size: few
J gene: TRBJ2-5
V gene: TRBV20-1
CDR3 DNA: TGCAGTGCTAGAGTGTCGTCCGGGGGCGGGGGGACCCAAGAGACCCAGTACTTC
CDR3 protein: CSARVSSGGGGTQETQYF

D gene: TRBD2
clone size: -
J gene: TRBJ2-1
V gene: TRBV20-1
CDR3 DNA: TGCAGTGTGTCCCAGCGGGGGCCTAGCTCCTACAATGAGCAGTTCTTC
CDR3 protein: CSVSQRGPSSYNEQFF

D gene: TRBD1
clone size: -
J gene: TRBJ1-5
V gene: TRBV27
CDR3 DNA: TGTGCCAGCGCCCAGGGGGCAGGGAGCAATCAGCCCCAGCATTTT
CDR3 protein: CASAQGAGSNQPQHF

D gene: TRBD1
clone size: few
J gene: TRBJ2-1
V gene: TRBV4-1
CDR3 DNA: TGCGCCAGCAGAGATAACTTAATACAGGGGGAGCAGTTCTTC
CDR3 protein: CASRDNLIQGEQFF

D gene: TRBD1
clone size: few
J gene: TRBJ1-2
V gene: TRBV20-1
CDR3 DNA: TGCAGTGCTAGATCCCGAACAGGGGGCGACTATGGCTACACCTTC
CDR3 protein: CSARSRTGGDYGYTF

D gene: TRBD1
clone size: -
J gene: TRBJ1-1
V gene: TRBV7-9
CDR3 DNA: TGTGCCAGCAGCCCTAGAAACGCGGACAGGCCAATGAACACTGAAGCTTTCTTT
CDR3 protein: CASSPRNADRPMNTEAFF

D gene: TRBD1
clone size: few
J gene: TRBJ2-6
V gene: TRBV18
CDR3 DNA: TGTGCCAGCTCACCGGGGCAGGGGGCAGCAGGTGGGGCCAACGTCCTGACTTTC
CDR3 protein: CASSPGQGAAGGANVLTF

D gene: TRBD2
clone size: -
J gene: TRBJ2-3
V gene: TRBV7-9
CDR3 DNA: TGTGCCAGCAGCTTTACTAGCGGCACAGATACGCAGTATTTT
CDR3 protein: CASSFTSGTDTQYF

D gene: -
clone size: -
J gene: TRBJ2-5
V gene: TRBV24-1
CDR3 DNA: TGTGCCACCAGTGAAATTCTCCGGGGAAGTCCTAGGGGAGAGACCCAGTACTTC
CDR3 protein: CATSEILRGSPRGETQYF

D gene: TRBD2
clone size: -
J gene: TRBJ2-3
V gene: TRBV4-1
CDR3 DNA: TGCGCCAGCAGCCAGGGGACTAGCAGCGTGTATTTT
CDR3 protein: CASSQGTSSVYF

D gene: TRBD1
clone size: -
J gene: TRBJ2-3
V gene: TRBV6-5
CDR3 DNA: TGTGCCAGCAGTTACTCGCACAGGGGGCAGTCAGATACGCAGTATTTT
CDR3 protein: CASSYSHRGQSDTQYF